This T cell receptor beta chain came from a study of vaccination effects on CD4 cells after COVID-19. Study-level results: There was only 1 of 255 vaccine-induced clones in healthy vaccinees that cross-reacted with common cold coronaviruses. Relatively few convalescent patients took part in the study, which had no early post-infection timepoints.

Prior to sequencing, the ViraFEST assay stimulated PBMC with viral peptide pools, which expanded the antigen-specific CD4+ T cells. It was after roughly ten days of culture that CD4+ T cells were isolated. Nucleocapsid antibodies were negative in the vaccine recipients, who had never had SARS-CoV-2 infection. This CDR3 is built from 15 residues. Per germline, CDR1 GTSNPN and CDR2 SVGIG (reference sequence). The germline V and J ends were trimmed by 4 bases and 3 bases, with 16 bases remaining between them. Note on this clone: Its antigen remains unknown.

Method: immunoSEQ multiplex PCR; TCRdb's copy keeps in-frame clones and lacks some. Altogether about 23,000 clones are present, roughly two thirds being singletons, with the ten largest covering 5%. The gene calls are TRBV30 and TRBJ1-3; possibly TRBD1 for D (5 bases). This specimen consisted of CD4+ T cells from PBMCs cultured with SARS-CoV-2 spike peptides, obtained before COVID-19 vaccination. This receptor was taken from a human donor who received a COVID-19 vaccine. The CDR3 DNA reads TGTGCCTGGACGGTTACGGGGACGGGTGGAAACACCATATATTTT. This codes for CAWTVTGTGGNTIYF.